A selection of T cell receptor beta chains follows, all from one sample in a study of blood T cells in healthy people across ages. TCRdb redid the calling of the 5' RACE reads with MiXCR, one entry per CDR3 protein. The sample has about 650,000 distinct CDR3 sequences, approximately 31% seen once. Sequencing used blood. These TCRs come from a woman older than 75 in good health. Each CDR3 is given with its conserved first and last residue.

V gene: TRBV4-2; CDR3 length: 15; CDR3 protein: CASSPTGGGNSPLHF
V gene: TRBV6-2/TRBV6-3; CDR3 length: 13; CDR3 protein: CASSFLITTEAFF
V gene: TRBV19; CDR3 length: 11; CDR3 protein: CASTTTDTQYF
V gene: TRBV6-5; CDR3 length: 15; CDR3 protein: CASSWGGLLNEKRFF
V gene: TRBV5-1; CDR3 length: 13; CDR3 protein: CASSLDWDSPLHF
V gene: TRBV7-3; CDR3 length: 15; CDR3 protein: CASRRGSSGANVLTF
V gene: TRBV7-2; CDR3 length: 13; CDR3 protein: CASTRAPGTEAFF
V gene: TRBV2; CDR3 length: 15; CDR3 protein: CAGSEAPQGRYGYTF
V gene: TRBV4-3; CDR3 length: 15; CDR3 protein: CASSLRPGPQETQYF
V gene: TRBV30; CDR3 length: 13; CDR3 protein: CAFIGTWDEKLFF